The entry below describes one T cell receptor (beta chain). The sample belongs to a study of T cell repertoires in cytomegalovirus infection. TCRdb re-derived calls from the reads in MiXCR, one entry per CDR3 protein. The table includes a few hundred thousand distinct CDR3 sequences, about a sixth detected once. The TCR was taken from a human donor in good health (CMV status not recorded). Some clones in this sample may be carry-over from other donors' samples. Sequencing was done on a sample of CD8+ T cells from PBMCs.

CDR3 sequence: CASSLSQTYNEQFF. The CDR3 DNA is TGTGCCAGCAGCTTAAGTCAGACATACAATGAGCAGTTCTTC. The rearrangement uses TRBV13 and TRBJ2-1; D uncertain. The germline gives CDR1 PRHDT, CDR2 FYEKMQ (reference sequence). V dropped 2 bases and J dropped 4 bases, with 9 bases sitting between them. The CDR3 extends over 14 amino acids.